These T cell receptor beta chains were read from a single sample in a study of patients and donors after allogeneic stem cell transplantation. TCRdb recomputed calls from the RT-PCR reads with MiXCR, one row per CDR3 protein. The table includes 200,000 to 250,000 distinct CDR3 sequences, 38% detected once. The sample was blood, either unsorted or a sorted T cell fraction (not recorded which). The receptors stem from a human donor who was either an allogeneic HSCT recipient or a stem cell or donor lymphocyte infusion donor (not recorded which). It is not recorded whose cells these are; they may come from a transplant donor. Each CDR3 is given with its conserved first and last residue. D genes are given only for firm matches. Not all rows give a size; the values are once, few, many and, for expanded clones, a class.

D	size	V	J	CDR3	DNA
-	-	TRBV5-1	TRBJ2-2	CASSFEPHTGELFF	TGCGCCAGCAGTTTCGAGCCTCATACCGGGGAGCTGTTTTTT
-	-	TRBV29-1	TRBJ1-2	CSVEPGGGAVANYGYTF	TGCAGCGTTGAACCGGGCGGGGGCGCGGTGGCTAACTATGGCTACACCTTC
-	few	TRBV20-1	TRBJ1-5	CSARGRWGNQPQHF	TGCAGTGCTAGAGGTCGGTGGGGCAATCAGCCCCAGCATTTT
-	-	TRBV15	TRBJ1-5	CATSRDLGRQQPQHF	TGTGCCACCAGCAGAGATCTCGGGAGGCAACAGCCCCAGCATTTT
-	-	TRBV12-3/TRBV12-4	TRBJ1-2	CASSLGLTAEGYGYTF	TGTGCCAGCAGTTTAGGGTTGACAGCAGAGGGATATGGCTACACCTTC
-	few	TRBV15	TRBJ1-1	CATSRDPGTEAFF	TGTGCCACCAGCAGAGATCCAGGCACAGAAGCTTTCTTT
-	-	TRBV10-3	TRBJ1-4	CAITLTGVTNEKLFF	TGTGCCATCACCTTGACAGGTGTGACTAATGAAAAACTGTTTTTT
-	-	TRBV3-1	TRBJ1-5	CASSQDRGRSQPQHF	TGTGCCAGCAGCCAAGATCGGGGAAGGAGTCAGCCCCAGCATTTT
-	-	TRBV4-3	TRBJ1-5	CASSQDWAVWGINQPQHF	TGCGCCAGCAGCCAAGACTGGGCCGTGTGGGGTATCAATCAGCCCCAGCATTTT
-	-	TRBV10-3	TRBJ2-3	CAIRNSRADTQYF	TGTGCCATCAGAAACTCCCGCGCAGATACGCAGTATTTT
-	many	TRBV3-1	TRBJ2-7	CASSRPHGGTLYEQYF	TGTGCCAGCAGCCGCCCCCACGGAGGAACCCTCTACGAGCAGTACTTC
-	few	TRBV12-3/TRBV12-4	TRBJ2-5	CASSLTHQETQYF	TGTGCCAGCAGTTTGACTCATCAAGAGACCCAGTACTTC